Each of the 3 T cell receptor beta chains below was sequenced from the same sample in a study of blood T cell repertoires in COVID-19. Here immunoSEQ multiplex PCR was the method, and the copy in TCRdb shows in-frame clones only, minus some. The sample includes 35,000 to 50,000 clones, more than 80% seen only once; the top ten take over 8%. The sequenced sample was peripheral blood. Receptors originate from a man in his 60s in a cohort sampled during active COVID-19.

This clone was detected once. The chain joins TRBV18 to TRBJ1-2; TRBD1 aligns across 11 bases. V was clipped by 2 bases and J by 6 bases; unmatched bases: 2. The CDR3 totals 14 residues. Germline loops: CDR1 KGHSH, CDR2 LQKENI. In DNA form, the CDR3 reads TGTGCCAGCTCACCAGGGACAGGGGGAGATGGCTACACCTTC. This sequence encodes CASSPGTGGDGYTF.

V usage is TRBV28 and J usage is TRBJ2-1; 11 bases agree with TRBD1. The V and J ends lost 6 bases and 7 bases, in that order; junction bases with no gene match: 20. Germline loops: CDR1 MDHEN, CDR2 SYDVKM. The CDR3 is 19 residues long. The CDR3: CASRPDRGRLGGTINEQFF. The CDR3 nucleotides are TGTGCCAGCAGGCCGGACAGGGGGCGGTTGGGAGGGACTATTAATGAGCAGTTCTTC.

The CDR3 protein is CASSLAGQGATDTQYF. In nucleotides, the CDR3 is TGTGCCAGCAGCTTAGCGGGGCAGGGGGCTACAGATACGCAGTATTTT. This chain links TRBV11-2 with TRBJ2-3; 8 positions agree with TRBD1. The CDR3 runs 16 residues. J lost 3 bases, V lost 1 base, and 6 bases had no gene match. Germline loops: CDR1 SGHAT, CDR2 FQNNGV.